The present entry profiles one TCR beta chain with its context. This specimen comes from a study of blood T cell repertoires in COVID-19. Study-wide context: Some COVID-19 samples were acute and others convalescent; all came from the United States, Italy and Spain. T cells, B-cell-depleted T cells, or PBMCs supplied cDNA or gDNA.

Original analysis: Amplifying reference gene primers gave estimates of nucleated cell counts. TCRdb's table, derived via immunoSEQ multiplex PCR, lists solely in-frame clones and lacks some. V and J calls plus clone size are reproduced from that table; the DNA served to infer D and trimming. The sample gives over 200,000 clones, 89% of which show up once; 4% to 6% is in the top ten. The CDR3 is 14 amino acids. Trimming cost V 4 bases and J 4 bases, with 11 bases left between them. The germline CDR1 and CDR2 sequences are SGHVS and FQNEAQ. This chain links TRBV7-8 with TRBJ1-5; a possible D gene is TRBD1 (6 bases). This receptor was identified in a woman between 40 and 50 years old with acute or convalescent COVID-19. What was sequenced was peripheral blood. The chain's CDR3 is CASSSMDRNQPQHF. In DNA form, the CDR3 reads TGTGCCAGCAGCTCAATGGACAGAAATCAGCCCCAGCATTTT.